Shown below are 15 T cell receptor beta chains from a single sample sequenced in a study of PD-L1 blockade in urothelial cancer. The table came from immunoSEQ multiplex PCR; TCRdb's copy has only in-frame clones and leaves some out. This sample has around 130,000 clones; 70% to 85% occur once, and the top ten carry 3.2%. Time point reported: pretreatment peripheral blood. The material sequenced was PBMCs, taken around atezolizumab (anti-PD-L1) treatment. The receptor source for this set is a man over 45 with urothelial cancer.

This chain links TRBV5-4 with TRBJ2-1; TRBD1 might be the D (6 bases). CDR3 length equals 15 residues. CDR1 and CDR2 from the germline V gene are SGHNT and YYREEE (reference sequence). V dropped 0 bases and J dropped 0 bases, with 7 bases sitting between them. CDR3 amino acids: CASSLVGGSYNEQFF. CDR3 coding DNA: TGTGCCAGCAGCTTGGTAGGGGGCTCCTACAATGAGCAGTTCTTC.

V gene TRBV5-8 combines with J gene TRBJ2-5; a weak D match, TRBD2 (6 bases). V was clipped by 1 base and J by 3 bases, with 7 bases between them. Per germline, CDR1 SGHTS and CDR2 YDEGEE. This CDR3 has 13 amino acids. The CDR3 is CASSLSGEETQYF. The CDR3 nucleotides are TGTGCCAGCAGCTTGTCGGGGGAAGAGACCCAGTACTTC.

The chain recombines TRBV6-1 with TRBJ2-7; D unresolved. The CDR3 loop spans 12 amino acids. Germline CDR1 reads MNHNS; CDR2 reads SASEGT. Trimming stripped 3 bases from V and 6 bases from J, with 9 bases between. The CDR3 here is CASSDYVSEQYF. The CDR3 nucleotides are TGTGCCAGCAGTGACTATGTGAGCGAGCAGTACTTC.

J is TRBJ2-7 and V is TRBV30; tentative D call: TRBD1 (5 bases). The V gene's germline CDR1 is GTSNPN and CDR2 SVGIG (reference sequence). The CDR3 contains 13 residues. Trimming took off 7 bases at V and 3 bases at J, with 16 bases between the two ends. CDR3 sequence reads: CAYSLDRNYEQYF. The CDR3 coding sequence is TGTGCCTACTCGCTTGACAGAAACTACGAGCAGTACTTC.

This clone has only one observation. The chain has TRBV2 and TRBJ2-3; TRBD2 is a possible D gene (6 bases). The CDR3 length is 15 residues. In germline, CDR1 is SNHLY, CDR2 FYNNEI. V was trimmed by 4 bases and J by 5 bases, leaving 16 bases between them. The CDR3 nucleotides are TGTGCCAGCAGTGGGCGGGGTGGTTTTGGAGATACGCAGTATTTT. Its translation: CASSGRGGFGDTQYF.

The chain uses TRBV9 and TRBJ2-3; D is undetermined. In germline, CDR1 is SGDLS, CDR2 YYNGEE. The CDR3 runs to 12 residues. Trimming removed 0 bases at V and 5 bases at J, with 4 bases between. CDR3 protein: CASSVVLDTQYF. The CDR3 region has the DNA TGTGCCAGCAGCGTAGTACTAGATACGCAGTATTTT.

V is TRBV4-2 and J is TRBJ2-1; TRBD1 agrees at 9 bases. The CDR3 loop spans 14 amino acids. CDR1 and CDR2 from the germline V gene are LGHNA and YNFKEQ. Losses at the gene ends were 2 bases for V and 9 bases for J; bases not matched to a gene: 5. The DNA of the CDR3 is TGTGCCAGCAGCCAACCTGGACAGGGGCCTGAGCAGTTCTTC. This sequence encodes CASSQPGQGPEQFF.

V usage is TRBV30 and J usage is TRBJ1-3; no reliable D call. Per the germline V gene, CDR1 is GTSNPN and CDR2 is SVGIG (reference sequence). The CDR3 spans 15 residues. Between the trimmed V and J ends, which lost 5 bases and 0 bases, there was a span of 14 bases. This CDR3 reads CAWWIPTGSGNTIYF. The CDR3 DNA is TGTGCCTGGTGGATTCCGACTGGCTCTGGAAACACCATATATTTT. Using reference TRBV30 and TRBJ1-3 for the parts outside the CDR3, the full variable domain is SQTIHQWPATLVQPVGSPLSLECTVEGTSNPNLYWYRQAAGRGLQLLFYSVGIGQISSEVPQNLSASRPQDRQFILSSKKLLLSDSGFYLCAWWIPTGSGNTIYFGEGSWLTVV.

A single count supports this clone. The chain joins TRBV29-1 to TRBJ2-3, with D possibly TRBD2 on 6 matching bases. Trimming left V 0 bases short and J 5 bases short, with 12 bases between. Germline values: CDR1 SQVTM, CDR2 ANQGSEA. The CDR3 sequence is 14 residues long. CDR3 nucleotide sequence: TGCAGCGTTGAAGATATGAGGAGGGGAGATACGCAGTATTTT. Its translation: CSVEDMRRGDTQYF.

The chain links TRBV7-3 to TRBJ2-1; 7 positions match TRBD2. CDR3 size: 12 residues. Per germline, CDR1 SGHTA and CDR2 FQGTGA. Losses at the gene ends were 4 bases for V and 11 bases for J; bases not matched to a gene: 5. This CDR3 reads CASSWDGRKQFF. The CDR3 nucleotides read TGTGCCAGCAGCTGGGACGGGAGGAAGCAGTTCTTC.

A single count supports this clone. The V call is TRBV27, the J call TRBJ1-2, with TRBD1 matching 12 bases. V lost 5 bases to trimming and J lost 9 bases; unmatched junction nucleotides: 10. The CDR3 is 15 residues long. Germline V gene data show CDR1 as MNHEY and CDR2 as SMNVEV (reference sequence). CDR3 residues: CASSAPGQGALSYTF. The CDR3 nucleotides are TGTGCCAGCAGTGCACCGGGACAGGGGGCACTGAGCTACACCTTC.

The chain joins TRBV11-3 to TRBJ2-2; 9 positions agree with TRBD2. The CDR3 contains 14 residues. V dropped 4 bases and J dropped 7; count of bases not matched to a gene: 4. Germline V lookup: CDR1 SGHNT, CDR2 YENEEA. In DNA form, the CDR3 reads TGTGCCAGCAGCTATAGCGGGAGACTCGGGGAGCTGTTTTTT. Residues: CASSYSGRLGELFF.

The gene calls are TRBV13 and TRBJ1-2; D unclear. The length of the CDR3 is 15 residues. Germline CDR1 and CDR2: PRHDT and FYEKMQ (reference sequence). V was cut by 4 bases and J by 4 bases, with 16 bases left in between. The CDR3 nucleotides are TGTGCCAGCAGCTCCCCCCGAGGGAACGCCTATGGCTACACCTTC. Its translation: CASSSPRGNAYGYTF.

This clone was recorded only once. V is TRBV7-9 and J is TRBJ2-3; TRBD1 is a possible D gene (5 bases). V dropped 5 bases and J dropped 5 bases, with 5 bases sitting between them. The length of the CDR3 is 11 residues. The germline CDR1 and CDR2 sequences are SEHNR and FQNEAQ (reference sequence). The CDR3 loop reads CASSQGDTQYF. CDR3 coding DNA: TGTGCCAGCAGCCAGGGAGATACGCAGTATTTT.

This chain connects TRBV27 to TRBJ2-2, with 10 bases that match TRBD2. The V gene end was trimmed by 4 bases and the J gene end by 5 bases; junction bases not matched to a gene: 4. This CDR3 comprises 15 residues. Germline assignment: CDR1 MNHEY and CDR2 SMNVEV (reference sequence). Here the CDR3 reads CASSSGTSVTGELFF. The CDR3 DNA sequence: TGTGCCAGCAGTTCCGGGACTAGCGTTACCGGGGAGCTGTTTTTT.